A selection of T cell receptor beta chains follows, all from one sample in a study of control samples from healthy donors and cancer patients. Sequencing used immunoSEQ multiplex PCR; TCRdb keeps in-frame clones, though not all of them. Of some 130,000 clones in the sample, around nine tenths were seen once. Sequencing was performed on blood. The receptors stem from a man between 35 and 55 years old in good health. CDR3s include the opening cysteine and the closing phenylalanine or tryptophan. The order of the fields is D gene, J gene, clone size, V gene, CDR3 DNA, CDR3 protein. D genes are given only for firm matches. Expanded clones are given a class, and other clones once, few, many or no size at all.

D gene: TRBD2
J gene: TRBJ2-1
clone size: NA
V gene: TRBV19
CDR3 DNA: TGTGCCAGTCAGGAAGGACTAGCGCCTTACAATGAGCAGTTCTTC
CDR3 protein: CASQEGLAPYNEQFF

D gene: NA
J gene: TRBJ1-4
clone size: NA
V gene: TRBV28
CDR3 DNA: TGTGCCAGCAGTCCCCTTGGGGGTACGACTAATGAAAAACTGTTTTTT
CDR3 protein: CASSPLGGTTNEKLFF

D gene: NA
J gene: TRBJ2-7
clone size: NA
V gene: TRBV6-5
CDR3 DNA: TGTGCCAGCAGTCTACAGATTACCAGCTCCTACGAGCAGTACTTC
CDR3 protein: CASSLQITSSYEQYF

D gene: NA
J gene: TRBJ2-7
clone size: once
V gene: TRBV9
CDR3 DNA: TGTGCCAGCAGCGTAGGACAAGCCAACTACGAGCAGTACTTC
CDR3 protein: CASSVGQANYEQYF

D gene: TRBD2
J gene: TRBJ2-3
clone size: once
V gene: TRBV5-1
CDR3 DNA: TGCGCCAGCAGCTTGGTTTTAGCGGGGGGCCGCGATACGCAGTATTTT
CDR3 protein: CASSLVLAGGRDTQYF

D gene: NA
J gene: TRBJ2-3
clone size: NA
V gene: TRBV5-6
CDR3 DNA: TGTGCCAGCAGCAACCGGGGGGCAGGGGATACGCAGTATTTT
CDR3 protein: CASSNRGAGDTQYF

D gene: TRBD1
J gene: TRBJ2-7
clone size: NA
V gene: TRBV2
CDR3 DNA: TGTGCCAGCGGGGGACAGGGGAGGACCTACGAGCAGTACTTC
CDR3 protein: CASGGQGRTYEQYF

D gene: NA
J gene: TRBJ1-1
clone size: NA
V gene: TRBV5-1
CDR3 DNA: TGCGCCAGCAGCCCGTTGCTAGGGAACAATGAAGCTTTCTTT
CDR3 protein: CASSPLLGNNEAFF

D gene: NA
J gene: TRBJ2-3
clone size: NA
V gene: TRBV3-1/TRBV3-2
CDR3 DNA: TGTGCCAGCAGCCAAGTGCGGGGGCCGCAAGATACGCAGTATTTT
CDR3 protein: CASSQVRGPQDTQYF

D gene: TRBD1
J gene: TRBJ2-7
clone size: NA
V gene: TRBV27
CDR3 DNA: TGTGCCAGCAGCAGACAGGGGGCCTACGAGCAGTACTTC
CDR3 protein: CASSRQGAYEQYF

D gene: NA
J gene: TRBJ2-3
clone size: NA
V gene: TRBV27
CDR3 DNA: TGTGCCAGCAGTTTCAGCAGCACAGATACGCAGTATTTT
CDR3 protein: CASSFSSTDTQYF

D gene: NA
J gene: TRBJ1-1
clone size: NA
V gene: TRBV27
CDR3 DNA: TGTGCCAGCAGGCCGACAGGTCTCGGGGAAGCTTTCTTT
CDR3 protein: CASRPTGLGEAFF

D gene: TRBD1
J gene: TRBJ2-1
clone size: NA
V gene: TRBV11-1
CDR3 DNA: TGTGCCAGCAGCTTAGAACCAGGGGGTATTGTCAATGAGCAGTTCTTC
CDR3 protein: CASSLEPGGIVNEQFF

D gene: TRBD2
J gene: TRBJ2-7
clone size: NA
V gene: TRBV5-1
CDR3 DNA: TGCGCCAGCAGCTTGATTAGCGGGGGGCTAAGCTCCTACGAGCAGTACTTC
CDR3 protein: CASSLISGGLSSYEQYF

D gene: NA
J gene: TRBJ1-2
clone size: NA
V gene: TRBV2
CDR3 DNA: TGTGCCAGCAGTGAACGCGGGGGCTTCTATGGCTACACCTTC
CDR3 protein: CASSERGGFYGYTF

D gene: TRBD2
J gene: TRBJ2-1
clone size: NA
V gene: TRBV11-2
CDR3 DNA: TGTGCCAGCAGCTTAGTAGTACTAGCGACGCGGGGTCATGAGCAGTTCTTC
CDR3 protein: CASSLVVLATRGHEQFF

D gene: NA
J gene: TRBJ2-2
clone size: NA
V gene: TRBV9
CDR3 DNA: TGTGCCAGCACCCCTTCCTTAGGCGGGGAGCTGTTTTTT
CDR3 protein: CASTPSLGGELFF

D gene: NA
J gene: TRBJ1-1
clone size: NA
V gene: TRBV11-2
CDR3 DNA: TGTGCCAGCAGCGCAGGCTTAACTGGCACTGAAGCTTTCTTT
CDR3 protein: CASSAGLTGTEAFF